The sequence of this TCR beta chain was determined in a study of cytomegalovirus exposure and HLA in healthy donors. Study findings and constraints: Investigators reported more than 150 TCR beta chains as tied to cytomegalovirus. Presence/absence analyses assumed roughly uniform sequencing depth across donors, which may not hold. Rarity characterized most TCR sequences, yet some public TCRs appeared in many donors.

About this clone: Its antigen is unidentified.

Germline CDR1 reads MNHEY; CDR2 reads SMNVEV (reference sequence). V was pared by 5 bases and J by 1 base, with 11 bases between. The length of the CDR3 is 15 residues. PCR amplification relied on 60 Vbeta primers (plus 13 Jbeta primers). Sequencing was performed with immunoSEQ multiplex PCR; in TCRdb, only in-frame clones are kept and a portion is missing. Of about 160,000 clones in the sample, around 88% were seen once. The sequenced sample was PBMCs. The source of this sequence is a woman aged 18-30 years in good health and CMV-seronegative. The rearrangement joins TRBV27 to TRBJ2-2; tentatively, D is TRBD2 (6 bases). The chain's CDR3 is CASSPRDWNTGELFF. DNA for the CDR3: TGTGCCAGCAGTCCTCGGGACTGGAACACCGGGGAGCTGTTTTTT.